These T cell receptor beta chains were read from a single sample in a study of regulatory T cells in long-lasting Graves disease. Via MiXCR, TCRdb re-called the multiplex PCR reads, giving one row per CDR3 protein. The sample consists of roughly 420,000 distinct CDR3 sequences, roughly 15% of them appearing once. These sequences were also reported in another study, on T cells in Graves' hyperthyroidism and ophthalmopathy.

Material: peripheral blood mononuclear cells (PBMCs), obtained at new diagnosis, from a patient treated with antithyroid drugs. The receptors here all came from a woman aged 45-65 years with Graves disease. CDR3s include the opening cysteine and the closing phenylalanine or tryptophan. Fields, in order: V gene, clone size, D gene, J gene, CDR3 DNA, CDR3 protein. The D gene is left open where the match is weak. Size values are once, few and many counts, or a class for expanded clones, and some rows have none.

TRBV30,many,.,TRBJ2-1,TGTGCCTGGAGTGTACATGGGGGACCCCTCTCCTACAATGAGCAGTTCTTC,CAWSVHGGPLSYNEQFF
TRBV7-8,many,.,TRBJ1-1,TGTGCCAGCAGCTTAGGTTCGGAATGGGGCACTGAAGCTTTCTTT,CASSLGSEWGTEAFF
TRBV7-9,.,.,TRBJ2-1,TGTGCCAGCAGCCCACCTAGCTTCAATGAGCAGTTCTTC,CASSPPSFNEQFF
TRBV5-1,few,TRBD1,TRBJ2-5,TGCGCACGAGACAGGGAAGAGACCCAGTACTTC,CARDREETQYF
TRBV18,few,.,TRBJ2-3,TGTGCCAGCTCACCATTCCGGTCCGGGGGTAGCACAGATACGCAGTATTTT,CASSPFRSGGSTDTQYF
TRBV9,many,.,TRBJ2-7,TGTGCCAGCAGCGTAGTCCAGGGTGGGGAGCAGTACTTC,CASSVVQGGEQYF
TRBV4-1,.,.,TRBJ1-2,TGCGCCAGCAGCCAAGACGGTTTGGCCGGCACACGAGAAGGCTACACCTTC,CASSQDGLAGTREGYTF
TRBV28,many,TRBD2,TRBJ2-2,TGTGCCAGCAGTTCGGTGGCTAGCGGGAAGGGCGGGGAGCTGTTTTTT,CASSSVASGKGGELFF
TRBV20-1,.,TRBD1,TRBJ1-5,TGCAGTGCTAGTCCAGGGGGCGCGGGTCAGCCCCAGCATTTT,CSASPGGAGQPQHF
TRBV9,few,TRBD2,TRBJ2-7,TGTGCCAGCAGCGTAGGTCCCGCTAGCGGGGCCTCCTACGAGCAGTACTTC,CASSVGPASGASYEQYF
TRBV19,.,.,TRBJ1-6,TGTGCCAGTAGTATGACGGAGTATAATTCACCCCTCCACTTT,CASSMTEYNSPLHF
TRBV19,many,.,TRBJ2-3,TGTGCCAGTAGTTTCCAGGGGGGGACGCAGTATTTT,CASSFQGGTQYF
TRBV10-3,many,TRBD1,TRBJ2-2,TGTGCCATCAGTGAGTCCGACAGGGGGCGCGACGGGGAGCTGTTTTTT,CAISESDRGRDGELFF
TRBV5-5,many,TRBD2,TRBJ2-1,TGTGCCAGCAGCTTGGTGGGGGAGGGCCGTGAGCAGTTCTTC,CASSLVGEGREQFF
TRBV28,.,TRBD1,TRBJ1-1,TGTGCCAGCACCGGGACAGGGCCCCTTTTTTTCTTT,CASTGTGPLFFF
TRBV20-1,.,TRBD2,TRBJ2-1,TGCAGTGCTAGATATAGCGGGAGGGCCACTTCGTCGAATGGGCAGTTCTTC,CSARYSGRATSSNGQFF
TRBV5-6,many,.,TRBJ2-1,TGTGCCAGCAGCTTGGTAGGCCAGAGCTCCTACAATGAGCAGTTCTTC,CASSLVGQSSYNEQFF
TRBV2,many,TRBD1,TRBJ2-2,TGTGCCAGCAGATCCAGGACAGGACCGAGGCCCGGGGAGCTGTTTTTT,CASRSRTGPRPGELFF
TRBV4-1,.,TRBD2,TRBJ2-7,TGCGCCAGCAGCCAAGAAATGGCGGGAGCCTACGAGCAGTACTTC,CASSQEMAGAYEQYF
TRBV7-9,.,TRBD1,TRBJ2-5,TGTGCCAGCAGGCAGACAGGGGGTCAAGAGACCCAGTACTTC,CASRQTGGQETQYF
TRBV28,many,.,TRBJ1-2,TGTGCCAGCAGTCAGAACAACTATGGCTACACCTTC,CASSQNNYGYTF
TRBV7-2,many,.,TRBJ2-1,TGTGCCAGCAGCTTAGGACGGGCGGGGCACAATGAGCAGTTCTTC,CASSLGRAGHNEQFF
TRBV5-1,many,TRBD1,TRBJ2-7,TGCGCCAGCAGCTTGGGTGGGACAGGGCTGAGTGAGCAGTACTTC,CASSLGGTGLSEQYF
TRBV18,.,TRBD1,TRBJ1-1,TGTGCCAGCTCACGGGGACAGGGGGCATCTACAAGCACTGAAGCTTTCTTT,CASSRGQGASTSTEAFF
TRBV15,many,TRBD1,TRBJ1-5,TGTGCCACCAGGGCAAGACAGGGACCAAGCCAGCCCCAGCATTTT,CATRARQGPSQPQHF
TRBV2,many,.,TRBJ1-5,TGTGCCAGCAGTGAAGTACAAGGGCTTGGTAACAATCAGCCCCAGCATTTT,CASSEVQGLGNNQPQHF
TRBV9,many,.,TRBJ2-2,TGTGCCAGCAGCCTCCAAAGGACAGCGAACACCGGGGAGCTGTTTTTT,CASSLQRTANTGELFF
TRBV28,many,.,TRBJ2-1,TGTGCCAGCCTCGATTCACTACTGGGGAATGAGCAGTTCTTC,CASLDSLLGNEQFF
TRBV19,few,.,TRBJ1-1,TGTGCCAGTACAAGGTTGGCCGAGGGGGTCACTGAAGCTTTCTTT,CASTRLAEGVTEAFF
TRBV6-1,many,.,TRBJ1-2,TGTGCCAGCAGTGCCACACCGGATAACTATGGCTACACCTTC,CASSATPDNYGYTF
TRBV9,many,TRBD2,TRBJ2-3,TGTGCCAGCAGCGTAATGGGACTAGCGACAGATACGCAGTATTTT,CASSVMGLATDTQYF
TRBV6-1,.,.,TRBJ2-7,TGTGCCAGCATTCGGGGATATCCCTACGAGCAGTACTTC,CASIRGYPYEQYF
TRBV3-1,.,TRBD1,TRBJ2-7,TGCGCCAGCAGCCAAGAGGACAGGGTCTACGAGCAGTACTTC,CASSQEDRVYEQYF
TRBV12-5,many,.,TRBJ2-1,TGTGCTAGTGGGCCCGAGGGTGAGCAGTTCTTC,CASGPEGEQFF
TRBV10-3,many,TRBD2,TRBJ2-5,TGTGCCATCAGTGAGGCGAGTGGGCTTTCGGCGGGAGGTCCCCAAGAGACCCAGTACTTC,CAISEASGLSAGGPQETQYF
TRBV7-3,few,TRBD2,TRBJ2-3,TGTGCCAGCAGCGATCCCGGACTAGCGGGGCGAACAGATACGCAGTATTTT,CASSDPGLAGRTDTQYF
TRBV7-9,many,.,TRBJ1-1,TGTGCCAGCAGCTCCACCACCGGGACGGTGAACACTGAAGCTTTCTTT,CASSSTTGTVNTEAFF
TRBV5-8,.,TRBD2,TRBJ2-7,TGTGCCAGCAGACCAGCGGGAGCCTACGAGCAGTACTTC,CASRPAGAYEQYF
TRBV20-1,.,TRBD2,TRBJ2-7,TGCAGTGCTGAGGGAGGGGTCTACGAGCAGTACTTC,CSAEGGVYEQYF
TRBV5-8,many,TRBD2,TRBJ2-7,TGTGCCAGCAGCTTATCGGGACATCAGCTAGCGGGACTCTACGAGCAGTACTTC,CASSLSGHQLAGLYEQYF
TRBV28,many,TRBD2,TRBJ2-3,TGTGCCAGCGTGATAGCGGGAGGGCCGACAGATACGCAGTATTTT,CASVIAGGPTDTQYF
TRBV7-9,.,.,TRBJ2-2,TGTGCCAGCAGCTTTCCCCTCCTTGACGGGGAGCTGTTTTTT,CASSFPLLDGELFF
TRBV12-3/TRBV12-4,many,TRBD1,TRBJ2-3,TGTGCCAGCAGTACCGGGACAGGGGAAAGGGATACGCAGTATTTT,CASSTGTGERDTQYF
TRBV19,few,TRBD1,TRBJ2-1,TGTGCCAGTAGTCCCCAGGCGGGACAGGCTGACAATGAGCAGTTCTTC,CASSPQAGQADNEQFF
TRBV11-2,many,TRBD1,TRBJ2-5,TGTGCCAGCAGCTGGGGGACAGGGCTAAGGGAGACCCAGTACTTC,CASSWGTGLRETQYF
TRBV28,.,.,TRBJ2-7,TGTGCCAGCAGGCCCACTAGGGCGTCCTACGAGCAGTACTTC,CASRPTRASYEQYF
TRBV20-1,.,TRBD2,TRBJ2-1,TGCAGTGCTAGATCGGCGGGGGGCTCCTACAATGAGCAGTTCTTC,CSARSAGGSYNEQFF
TRBV12-5,many,TRBD2,TRBJ2-1,TGTGCTAGTGGTTTGGTTGGACTAGCACCGAGCTCCTACAATGAGCAGTTCTTC,CASGLVGLAPSSYNEQFF
TRBV10-2,many,.,TRBJ1-5,TGTGCCAGCAGTGACTCAAGCAATCAGCCCCAGCATTTT,CASSDSSNQPQHF
TRBV5-6,.,.,TRBJ2-6,TGTGCCAGCAGCTTGGGGTGGATGGGGGGTTCACTCTCTGGGGCCAACGTCCTGACTTTC,CASSLGWMGGSLSGANVLTF
TRBV14,.,TRBD2,TRBJ2-3,TGTGCCAGCAGCCAATGGGTACTAGCGGACCGAGATACGCAGTATTTT,CASSQWVLADRDTQYF
TRBV29-1,many,TRBD1,TRBJ2-1,TGCAGCGTTAAAGGACAGGGGGCTGGTGAGCAGTTCTTC,CSVKGQGAGEQFF
TRBV7-8,many,.,TRBJ1-6,TGTGCCAGCAGCATAACTGCGGGAAATTCACCCCTCCACTTT,CASSITAGNSPLHF
TRBV27,many,.,TRBJ2-1,TGTGCCAGCAGTTTATCAGGGAATGGCTACAATGAGCAGTTCTTC,CASSLSGNGYNEQFF
TRBV20-1,.,TRBD2,TRBJ2-3,TGCAGTGCGGATCCGGGACTAGCGGGAGGCACAGATACGCAGTATTTT,CSADPGLAGGTDTQYF
TRBV5-1,.,TRBD1,TRBJ2-1,TGCGCCAGCAGCTTGCTCGACAGGGGCGACAATGAGCAGTTCTTC,CASSLLDRGDNEQFF
TRBV3-1,many,.,TRBJ2-3,TGTGCCAGCAGCCCACCTACCTTAGGTACGCAGTATTTT,CASSPPTLGTQYF